This paragraph covers one T cell receptor beta chain sequence. The sample originates from a study of blood T cell repertoires in COVID-19. Study at large: Acute and convalescent COVID-19 samples came from the United States, Italy and Spain. Nucleic acid was either cDNA or gDNA, and it came from T cells, B-cell-depleted T cells, or PBMCs.

The CDR3 contains 15 residues. Germline-derived CDR1 and CDR2 are LGHDT and YNNKEL (reference sequence). Trimming pared 1 base from V and 4 bases from J, leaving 8 bases between. Per the original data handling: Amplification from reference gene primers served as the basis for estimated nucleated cell counts. Here immunoSEQ multiplex PCR was the method, and the copy in TCRdb shows in-frame clones only, minus some. That table is the source of V, J and clone size, and D and trimming were worked out from the DNA. Of some 170,000 clones in the sample, roughly 87% were seen once. This TCR derives from a woman in her forties or fifties with acute or convalescent COVID-19. This chain joins TRBV3-1 (or the pseudogene TRBV3-2) and TRBJ1-6, with D possibly matching TRBD1 (5 bases). The sequenced sample was peripheral blood. The CDR3 loop reads CASSQVGRYNSPLHF. The CDR3 DNA sequence: TGTGCCAGCAGCCAAGTGGGGCGGTATAATTCACCCCTCCACTTT.